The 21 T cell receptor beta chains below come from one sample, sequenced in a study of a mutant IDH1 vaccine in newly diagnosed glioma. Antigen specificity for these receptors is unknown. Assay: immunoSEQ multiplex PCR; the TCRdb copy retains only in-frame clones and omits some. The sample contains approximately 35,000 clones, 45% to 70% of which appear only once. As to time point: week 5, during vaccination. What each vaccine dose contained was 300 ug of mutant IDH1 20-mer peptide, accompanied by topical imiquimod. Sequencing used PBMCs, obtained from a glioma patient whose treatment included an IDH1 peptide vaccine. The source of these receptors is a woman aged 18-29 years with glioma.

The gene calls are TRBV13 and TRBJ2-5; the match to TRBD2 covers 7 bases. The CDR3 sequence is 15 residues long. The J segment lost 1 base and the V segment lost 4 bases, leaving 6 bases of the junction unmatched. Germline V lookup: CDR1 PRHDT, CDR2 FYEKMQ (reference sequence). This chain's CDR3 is CASSSSTSTQETQYF. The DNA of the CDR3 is TGTGCCAGCAGCTCCTCGACTAGCACCCAAGAGACCCAGTACTTC.

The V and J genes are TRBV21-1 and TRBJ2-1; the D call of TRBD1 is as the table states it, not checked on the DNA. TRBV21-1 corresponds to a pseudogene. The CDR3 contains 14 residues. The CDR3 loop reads CASSAFGHGGEQFF. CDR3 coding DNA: TGTGCCAGCAGCGCCTTTGGACATGGTGGTGAGCAGTTCTTC.

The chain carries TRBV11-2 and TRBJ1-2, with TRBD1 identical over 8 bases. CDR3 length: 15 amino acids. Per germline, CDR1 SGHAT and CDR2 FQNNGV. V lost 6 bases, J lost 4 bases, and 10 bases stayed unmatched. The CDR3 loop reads CASSSTLQGAYGYTF. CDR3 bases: TGTGCCAGCAGTTCCACCCTTCAGGGGGCCTATGGCTACACCTTC.

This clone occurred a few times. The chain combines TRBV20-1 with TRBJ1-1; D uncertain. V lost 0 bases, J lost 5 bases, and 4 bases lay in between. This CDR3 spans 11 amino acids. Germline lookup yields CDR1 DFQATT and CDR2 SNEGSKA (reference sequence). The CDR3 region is CSAREGTEAFF. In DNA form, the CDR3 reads TGCAGTGCTAGAGAGGGGACTGAAGCTTTCTTT.

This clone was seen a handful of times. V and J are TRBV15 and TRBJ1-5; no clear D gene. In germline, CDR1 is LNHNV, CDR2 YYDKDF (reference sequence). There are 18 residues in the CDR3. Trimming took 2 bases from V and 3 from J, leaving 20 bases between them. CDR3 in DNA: TGTGCCACCAGCAGATTCACGCCGAGACACGGGATCAATCAGCCCCAGCATTTT. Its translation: CATSRFTPRHGINQPQHF.

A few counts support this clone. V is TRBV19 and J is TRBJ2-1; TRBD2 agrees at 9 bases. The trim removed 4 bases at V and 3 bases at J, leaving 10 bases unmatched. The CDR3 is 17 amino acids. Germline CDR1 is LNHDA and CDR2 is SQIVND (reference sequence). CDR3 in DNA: TGTGCCAGTAGTACCAACCGACTAGCGGAGATCTACAATGAGCAGTTCTTC. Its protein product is CASSTNRLAEIYNEQFF.

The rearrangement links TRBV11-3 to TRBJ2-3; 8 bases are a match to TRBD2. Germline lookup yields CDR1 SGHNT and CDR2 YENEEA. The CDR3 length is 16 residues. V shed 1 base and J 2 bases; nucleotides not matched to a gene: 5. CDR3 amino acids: CASSLAGGRPTDTQYF. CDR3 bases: TGTGCCAGCAGCTTAGCTGGCGGGAGGCCCACAGATACGCAGTATTTT. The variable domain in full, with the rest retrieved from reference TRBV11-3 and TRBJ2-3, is EAGVVQSPRYKIIEKKQPVAFWCNPISGHNTLYWYLQNLGQGPELLIRYENEEAVDDSQLPKDRFSAERLKGVDSTLKIQPAELGDSAVYLCASSLAGGRPTDTQYFGPGTRLTVL.

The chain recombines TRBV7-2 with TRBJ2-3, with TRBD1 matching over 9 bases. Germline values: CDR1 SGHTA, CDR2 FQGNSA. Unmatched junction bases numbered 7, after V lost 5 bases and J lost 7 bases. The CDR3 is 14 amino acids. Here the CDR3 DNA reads TGTGCCAGCAGCCCACCGGGACAGGGTAATACGCAGTATTTT. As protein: CASSPPGQGNTQYF.

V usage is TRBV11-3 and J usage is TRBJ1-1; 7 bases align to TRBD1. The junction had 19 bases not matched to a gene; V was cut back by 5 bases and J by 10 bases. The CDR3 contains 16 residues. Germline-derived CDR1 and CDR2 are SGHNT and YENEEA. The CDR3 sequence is CASSLGSGTETVGAFF. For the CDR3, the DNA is TGTGCCAGCAGCCTCGGGTCCGGGACAGAGACCGTCGGAGCTTTCTTT.

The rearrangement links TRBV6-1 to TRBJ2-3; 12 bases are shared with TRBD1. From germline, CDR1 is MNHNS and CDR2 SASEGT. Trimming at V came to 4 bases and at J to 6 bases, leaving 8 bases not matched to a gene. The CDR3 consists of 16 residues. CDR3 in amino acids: CASSVLGQGAGDTQYF. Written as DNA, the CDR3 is TGTGCCAGCAGTGTACTGGGACAGGGGGCGGGGGATACGCAGTATTTT.

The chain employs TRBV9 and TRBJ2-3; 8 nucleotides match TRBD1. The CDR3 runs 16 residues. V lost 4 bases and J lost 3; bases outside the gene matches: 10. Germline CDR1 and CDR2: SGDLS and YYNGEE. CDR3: CASSSETDRVTDTQYF. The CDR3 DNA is TGTGCCAGCAGCTCAGAAACGGACAGGGTGACAGATACGCAGTATTTT.

The CDR3 sequence is CASSQDTGTGHNSPLHF. CDR3 DNA sequence: TGCGCCAGCAGCCAAGATACCGGGACAGGGCATAATTCACCCCTCCACTTT. The V and J genes are TRBV4-1 and TRBJ1-6, with TRBD1 matching over 9 bases. After removal of 0 bases from V and 5 bases from J, the junction contained 5 bases not matched to a gene. The CDR3 length is 17 residues. Germline CDR1 MGHRA, CDR2 YSYEKL.

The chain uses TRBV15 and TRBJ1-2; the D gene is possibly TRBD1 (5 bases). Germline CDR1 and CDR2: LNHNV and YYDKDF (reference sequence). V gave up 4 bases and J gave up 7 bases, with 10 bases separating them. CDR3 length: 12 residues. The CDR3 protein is CATSMGRGGYTF. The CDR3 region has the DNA TGTGCCACCAGCATGGGGCGGGGTGGCTACACCTTC.

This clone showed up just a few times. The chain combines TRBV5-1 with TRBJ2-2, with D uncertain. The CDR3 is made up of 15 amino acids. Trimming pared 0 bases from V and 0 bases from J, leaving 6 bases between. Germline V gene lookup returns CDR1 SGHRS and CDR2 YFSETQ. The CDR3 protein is CASSLAISNTGELFF. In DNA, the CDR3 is TGCGCCAGCAGCTTGGCCATATCGAACACCGGGGAGCTGTTTTTT.

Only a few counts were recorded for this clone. The CDR3 DNA reads TGTGCCTGGAGTTTGGGTCTCTACTACGAGCAGTACTTC. Translating gives CAWSLGLYYEQYF. V gene TRBV30 combines with J gene TRBJ2-5, with unresolved D. The end of the DNA is better explained by TRBJ2-7, so the J call may be wrong. The CDR3 is made up of 13 amino acids. The V gene's germline CDR1 is GTSNPN and CDR2 SVGIG (reference sequence).

CDR3 in DNA: TGTGCCAGCAGACAAGGACAGGGGGCTTATCAGCCCCAGCATTTT. This translates into CASRQGQGAYQPQHF. The chain recombines TRBV27 with TRBJ1-5; 11 bases match TRBD1. The V gene end was trimmed by 6 bases and the J gene end by 5 bases; junction bases not matched to a gene: 6. Germline V lookup: CDR1 MNHEY, CDR2 SMNVEV (reference sequence). The CDR3 has 15 amino acids.

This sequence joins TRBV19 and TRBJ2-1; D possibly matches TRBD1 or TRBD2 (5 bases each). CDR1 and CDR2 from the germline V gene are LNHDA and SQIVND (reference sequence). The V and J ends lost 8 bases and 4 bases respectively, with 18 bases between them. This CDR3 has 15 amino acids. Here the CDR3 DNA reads TGTGCCAGTGTAACAAGCGGCACAGGTTACAATGAGCAGTTCTTC. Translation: CASVTSGTGYNEQFF.

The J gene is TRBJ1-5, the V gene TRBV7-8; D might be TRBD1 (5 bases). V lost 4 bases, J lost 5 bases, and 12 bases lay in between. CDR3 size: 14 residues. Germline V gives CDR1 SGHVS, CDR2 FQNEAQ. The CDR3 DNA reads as TGTGCCAGCAGCTCCAGGGAGAGCGATCAGCCCCAGCATTTT. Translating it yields CASSSRESDQPQHF.

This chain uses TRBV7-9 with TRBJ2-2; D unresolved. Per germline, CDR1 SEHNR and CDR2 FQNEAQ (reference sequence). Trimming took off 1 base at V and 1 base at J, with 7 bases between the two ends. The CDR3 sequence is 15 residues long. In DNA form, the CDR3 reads TGTGCCAGCAGCTTAGATCTGTGGAACACCGGGGAGCTGTTTTTT. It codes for CASSLDLWNTGELFF.

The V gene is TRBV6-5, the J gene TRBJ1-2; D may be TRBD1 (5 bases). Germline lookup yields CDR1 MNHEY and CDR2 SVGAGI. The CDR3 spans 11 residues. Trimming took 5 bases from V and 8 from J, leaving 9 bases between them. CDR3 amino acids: CASSQGDGYTF. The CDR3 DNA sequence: TGTGCCAGCAGTCAAGGGGACGGCTACACCTTC.

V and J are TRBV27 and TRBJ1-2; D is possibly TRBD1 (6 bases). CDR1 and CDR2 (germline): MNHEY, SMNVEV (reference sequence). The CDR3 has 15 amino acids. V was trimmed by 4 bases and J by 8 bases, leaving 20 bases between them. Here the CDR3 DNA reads TGTGCCAGCAGTTCTTCCCGGGGGGGGGCGGGAGGCTACACCTTC. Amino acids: CASSSSRGGAGGYTF.